These 18 T cell receptor beta chains came from one sample sequenced in a study of T cells in Graves' hyperthyroidism and ophthalmopathy. Researchers amplified the TCR beta CDR3 regions from RNA transcripts. First-round RT-PCR of the TCR CDR3 relied on the HTBI primer set. TCRdb reprocessed the multiplex PCR reads via MiXCR and lists one record per CDR3 protein. Of approximately 710,000 distinct CDR3 sequences in the sample, roughly 17% are singletons; the top ten hold 15% to 18%. Sequencing was carried out using blood. These receptors all stem from a man aged 50-59 years with Graves' hyperthyroidism.

At least ten counts were recorded for this clonotype. The chain has TRBV28 and TRBJ2-5; no clear D gene. Germline CDR1 and CDR2: MDHEN and SYDVKM. V lost 4 bases and J lost 4, with 10 bases in between. CDR3 length: 13 amino acids. The CDR3 is CASSWFLGETQYF. The CDR3 bases are TGTGCCAGCAGTTGGTTTTTGGGAGAGACCCAGTACTTC.

This clonotype was counted many times. This rearrangement joins TRBV7-9 to TRBJ2-1; 7 bases line up with TRBD2. CDR1 is SEHNR, CDR2 FQNEAQ, per germline (reference sequence). The CDR3 extends over 17 amino acids. J was trimmed by 0 bases and V by 6 bases; bases with no gene match: 11. CDR3 in amino acids: CASRGFWRESSYNEQFF. Written as DNA, the CDR3 is TGTGCCAGCAGGGGGTTTTGGCGGGAGAGCTCCTACAATGAGCAGTTCTTC.

This clonotype was observed once. Compared with germline, one end of the junction differs, possibly owing to a read error. The J gene is TRBJ1-1, the V gene TRBV18, with 8 bases matching TRBD1. Germline loops: CDR1 KGHSH, CDR2 LQKENI. The CDR3 is 14 residues long. The CDR3 DNA reads TGTGCCAGCTCACGCCAGGGGGCGAACAATGAAGCTTTCTTT. Protein sequence: CASSRQGANNEAFF. The complete variable domain, with remaining parts taken from reference TRBV18 and TRBJ1-1, reads NAGVMQNPRHLVRRRGQEARLRCSPMKGHSHVYWYRQLPEEGLKFMVYLQKENIIDESGMPKERFSAEFPKEGPSILRIQQVVRGDSAAYFCASSRQGANNEAFFGQGTRLTVV.

Comments on this clonotype: This could be a read error, since a much larger clone is one nucleotide away. The chain joins TRBV24-1 to TRBJ1-2, with a possible D match to TRBD1 (5 bases). This CDR3 spans 14 amino acids. Germline V lookup: CDR1 KGHDR, CDR2 SFDVKD. V was trimmed by 2 bases and J by 5 bases, leaving 11 bases between them. CDR3 sequence reads: CATSDSGRKYGYTF. CDR3 bases: TGTGCCACCAGTGATTCGGGACGGAAGTATGGCTACACCTTC.

At least ten counts were recorded for this clonotype. V gene TRBV2 combines with J gene TRBJ2-5; 12 bases are shared with TRBD2. The CDR3 spans 16 residues. Looked up from germline, CDR1 is SNHLY and CDR2 is FYNNEI. V lost 1 base and J lost 4; bases outside the gene matches: 4. CDR3 residues: CASSEGLAGAVETQYF. The CDR3 DNA sequence: TGTGCCAGCAGTGAAGGACTAGCGGGAGCGGTAGAGACCCAGTACTTC.

This clonotype was picked up many times. The rearrangement links TRBV27 to TRBJ2-2; maybe TRBD2 (5 bases). The germline V gene encodes CDR1 MNHEY and CDR2 SMNVEV (reference sequence). The CDR3 length is 15 residues. V dropped 2 bases and J dropped 6 bases, with 13 bases sitting between them. CDR3 in DNA: TGTGCCAGCAGTTTAGGGAGTCCCAAGGCCGGGGAGCTGTTTTTT. Its protein product is CASSLGSPKAGELFF.

With respect to this clonotype: Germline and junction disagree at one end, which may indicate a read error. V and J are TRBV20-1 and TRBJ2-4, with TRBD2 matching over 9 bases. Germline CDR1 reads DFQATT; CDR2 reads SNEGSKA (reference sequence). There are 16 residues in the CDR3. Written as DNA, the CDR3 is TGCAGTACCGAAGACCGGCGGGAGGGGGCCAAAAACACTCAGTACTTC. Amino acid sequence: CSTEDRREGAKNTQYF.

This clonotype was counted between two and nine times. The genes are TRBV28 and TRBJ1-5, with 7 bases identical to TRBD1. The trim removed 5 bases at V and 3 bases at J, leaving 4 bases unmatched. Germline-derived CDR1 and CDR2 are MDHEN and SYDVKM. This CDR3 contains 14 residues. The DNA for the CDR3 is TGTGCCAGCAGTCCAGGGGGTCTCAATCAGCCCCAGCATTTT. This translates into CASSPGGLNQPQHF.

This clonotype was seen many times. V is TRBV7-9 and J is TRBJ1-2; 7 bases match TRBD1. The ends lost 5 bases at V and 7 bases at J; junction bases unmatched: 10. The CDR3 has 14 amino acids. Germline lookup yields CDR1 SEHNR and CDR2 FQNEAQ (reference sequence). CDR3 residues: CASSPQDRSGGYTF. CDR3 in DNA: TGTGCCAGCAGCCCCCAGGACAGGAGCGGTGGCTACACCTTC.

This clonotype was recorded at least ten times. This chain links TRBV7-2 with TRBJ1-5; 8 nucleotides line up with TRBD1. Losses at the gene ends were 5 bases for V and 1 base for J; bases not matched to a gene: 10. This CDR3 has 17 amino acids. Germline V gene data show CDR1 as SGHTA and CDR2 as FQGNSA. The CDR3 sequence is CASSEEGQGASNQPQHF. The CDR3 nucleotides are TGTGCCAGCAGCGAAGAGGGGCAGGGGGCGAGCAATCAGCCCCAGCATTTT.

The rearrangement uses TRBV2 and TRBJ2-4, with D hard to call. Trimming removed 1 base from V and 4 bases from J, with 5 bases in between. Germline CDR1 SNHLY, CDR2 FYNNEI. The CDR3 extends over 13 amino acids. DNA for the CDR3: TGTGCCAGCAGTGAAGTCAGGAAAAACATTCAGTACTTC. This encodes CASSEVRKNIQYF.

The chain combines TRBV19 with TRBJ2-3; D is perhaps TRBD1 (5 bases). The CDR3 loop spans 15 amino acids. With 6 bases removed from V and 0 bases from J, the gap between germline ends came to 13 bases. In germline, CDR1 is LNHDA, CDR2 SQIVND (reference sequence). The CDR3 region has the DNA TGTGCCAGTAGCACGACAGACAGCAGCACAGATACGCAGTATTTT. It codes for CASSTTDSSTDTQYF.

This clonotype was seen many times. The chain recombines TRBV28 with TRBJ2-5; D gene ambiguous. CDR3 length equals 15 residues. V was cut by 6 bases and J by 1 base, with 15 bases left in between. Germline CDR1 reads MDHEN; CDR2 reads SYDVKM. The CDR3 coding sequence is TGTGCCAGCAGCCCAAACCGGGCCACCCAAGAGACCCAGTACTTC. This translates into CASSPNRATQETQYF. The variable domain in full, with the rest retrieved from reference TRBV28 and TRBJ2-5, is DVKVTQSSRYLVKRTGEKVFLECVQDMDHENMFWYRQDPGLGLRLIYFSYDVKMKEKGDIPEGYSVSREKKERFSLILESASTNQTSMYLCASSPNRATQETQYFGPGTRLLVL.

This clonotype was counted ten times or more. Here the CDR3 DNA reads TGTGCCAGCAGTCTCGGGACAGGGCGTAGTAGGTCCTACGAGCAGTACTTC. Translating it yields CASSLGTGRSRSYEQYF. This chain uses TRBV28 with TRBJ2-7; TRBD1 aligns across 9 bases. The CDR3 runs 17 residues. J gave up 1 base and V 5 bases, and 12 bases lay outside the gene matches. The germline V gene has CDR1 MDHEN and CDR2 SYDVKM. The complete variable domain, with remaining parts taken from reference TRBV28 and TRBJ2-7, reads DVKVTQSSRYLVKRTGEKVFLECVQDMDHENMFWYRQDPGLGLRLIYFSYDVKMKEKGDIPEGYSVSREKKERFSLILESASTNQTSMYLCASSLGTGRSRSYEQYFGPGTRLTVT.

This clonotype was recorded many times. The rearrangement links TRBV7-2 to TRBJ2-2; tentatively, D is TRBD1 or TRBD2 (5 bases each). Trimming removed 0 bases from V and 11 bases from J, with 16 bases in between. The germline V gene has CDR1 SGHTA and CDR2 FQGNSA. The CDR3 is 15 residues long. The CDR3 spells CASSLAGVGHHELFF. In nucleotides, the CDR3 is TGTGCCAGCAGCTTAGCCGGGGTCGGACACCATGAGCTGTTTTTT.

This clonotype occurred many times. This chain connects TRBV6-5 to TRBJ1-1; D uncertain. The germline V gene has CDR1 MNHEY and CDR2 SVGAGI. The CDR3 totals 13 residues. Trimming cost V 2 bases and J 3 bases, with 7 bases left between them. The CDR3 DNA is TGTGCCAGCAGTTACCGTTATGACACTGAAGCTTTCTTT. Its translation: CASSYRYDTEAFF.

The chain has TRBV11-2 and TRBJ1-1; D remains unclear. Trimming shortened V by 5 bases and J by 3 bases, and 16 bases separated the two germline ends. The CDR3 contains 15 residues. Germline CDR1 reads SGHAT; CDR2 reads FQNNGV. DNA for the CDR3: TGTGCCAGCAGCGCTGAGTATCGGGTAGACACTGAAGCTTTCTTT. Protein: CASSAEYRVDTEAFF.

This clonotype appeared a few times. The chain combines TRBV5-4 with TRBJ2-3; 15 bases match TRBD2. The CDR3 length is 19 residues. J lost 5 bases, V lost 4 bases, and 14 bases had no gene match. Germline loops: CDR1 SGHNT, CDR2 YYREEE (reference sequence). CDR3 in amino acids: CASSLAVGLAGGPKDTQYF. The CDR3 DNA follows: TGTGCCAGCAGCCTTGCGGTCGGACTAGCGGGAGGGCCTAAAGATACGCAGTATTTT.